The 6 T cell receptor beta chains below come from one sample, sequenced in a study of blood T cell repertoires in COVID-19. Sequenced by immunoSEQ multiplex PCR; TCRdb stores in-frame clones only, minus some. The data contain roughly 74,000 clones, 85% to 90% of them singletons. The sequencing input was peripheral blood. The receptors come from an elderly woman with active or convalescent COVID-19.

Only one count was recorded for this clone. The chain uses TRBV5-1 and TRBJ2-5; TRBD2 matches at 12 bases. The CDR3 runs to 16 residues. V lost 6 bases, J lost 5 bases, and 11 bases stayed unmatched. Germline CDR1 reads SGHRS; CDR2 reads YFSETQ. The CDR3 coding sequence is TGCGCCAGCACTGATCTGACTAGCGGGAGTCACGAGACCCAGTACTTC. Translating gives CASTDLTSGSHETQYF.

This clone was observed a few times. The rearrangement uses TRBV6-5 and TRBJ1-2, with D perhaps matching TRBD1 (6 bases). Trimming removed 7 bases at V and 5 bases at J, with 20 bases between. Germline CDR1 reads MNHEY; CDR2 reads SVGAGI. The CDR3 consists of 15 residues. In DNA form, the CDR3 reads TGTGCCAGCACCCCTCGGTCGGGACAAAATTATGGCTACACCTTC. Protein: CASTPRSGQNYGYTF.

This chain joins TRBV20-1 and TRBJ1-4; D not resolved. This CDR3 has 10 residues. Per germline, CDR1 DFQATT and CDR2 SNEGSKA (reference sequence). Deletions cut 5 bases from V and 8 bases from J, with 6 bases between. Here the CDR3 DNA reads TGCAGTGCTGGCGGAGAAAAACTGTTTTTT. This sequence encodes CSAGGEKLFF.

This CDR3 reads CASSPGGAQETQYF. CDR3 bases: TGTGCCAGCAGCCCCGGGGGGGCCCAAGAGACCCAGTACTTC. The gene calls are TRBV7-2 and TRBJ2-5, with TRBD2 matching 8 bases. V dropped 5 bases and J dropped 1; count of bases not matched to a gene: 3. The CDR3 spans 14 residues. Germline-derived CDR1 and CDR2 are SGHTA and FQGNSA.

The CDR3 DNA follows: TGCGCCAGCAGCCAAGGCGGGGGACCCTACTATGGCTACACCTTC. As protein: CASSQGGGPYYGYTF. V and J are TRBV4-1 and TRBJ1-2; D is perhaps TRBD1 (5 bases). V shed 1 base and J shed 3 bases, with 12 bases lying between them. Germline V CDR1 and CDR2: MGHRA, YSYEKL. The CDR3 contains 15 residues.

J is TRBJ1-4 and V is TRBV18, with TRBD1 matching 10 bases. Trimming cost V 3 bases and J 7 bases; bases outside gene matches: 5. The germline CDR1 and CDR2 sequences are KGHSH and LQKENI. The CDR3 extends over 15 amino acids. CDR3 sequence: CASSPRTGGSEKLFF. The CDR3 bases are TGTGCCAGCTCACCGCGGACAGGGGGAAGTGAAAAACTGTTTTTT.